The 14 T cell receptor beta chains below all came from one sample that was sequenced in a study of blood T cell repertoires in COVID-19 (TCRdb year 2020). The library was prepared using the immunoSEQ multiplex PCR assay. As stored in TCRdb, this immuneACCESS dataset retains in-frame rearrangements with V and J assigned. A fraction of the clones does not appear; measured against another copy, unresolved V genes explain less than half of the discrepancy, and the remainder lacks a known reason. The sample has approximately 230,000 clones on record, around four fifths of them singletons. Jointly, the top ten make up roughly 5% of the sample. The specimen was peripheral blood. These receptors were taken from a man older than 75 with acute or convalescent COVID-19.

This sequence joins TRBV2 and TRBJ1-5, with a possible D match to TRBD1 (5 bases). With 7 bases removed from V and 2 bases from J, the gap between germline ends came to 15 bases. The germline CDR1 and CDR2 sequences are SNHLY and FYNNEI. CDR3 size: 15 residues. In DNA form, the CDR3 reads TGTGCCAGCAAAAAGGACGGGGGTGGCAATCAGCCCCAGCATTTT. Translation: CASKKDGGGNQPQHF.

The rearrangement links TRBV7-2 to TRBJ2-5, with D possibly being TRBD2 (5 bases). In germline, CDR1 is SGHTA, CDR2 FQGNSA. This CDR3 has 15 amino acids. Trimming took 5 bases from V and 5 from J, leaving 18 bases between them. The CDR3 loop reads CASSPPRLSWETQYF. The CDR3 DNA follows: TGTGCCAGCAGCCCGCCCCGACTATCATGGGAGACCCAGTACTTC.

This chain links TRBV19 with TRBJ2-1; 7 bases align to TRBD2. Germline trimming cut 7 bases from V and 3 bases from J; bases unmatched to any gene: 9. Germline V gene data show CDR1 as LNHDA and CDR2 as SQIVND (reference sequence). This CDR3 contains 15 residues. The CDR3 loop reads CASTRSGGNYNEQFF. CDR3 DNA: TGTGCCAGTACCCGGTCGGGAGGAAACTACAATGAGCAGTTCTTC.

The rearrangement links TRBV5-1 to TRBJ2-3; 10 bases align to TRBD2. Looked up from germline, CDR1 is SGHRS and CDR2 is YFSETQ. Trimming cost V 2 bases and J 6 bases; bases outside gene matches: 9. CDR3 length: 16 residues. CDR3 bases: TGCGCCAGCAGCTTCCTTAGCGGGAGGCAGGGCGATACGCAGTATTTT. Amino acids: CASSFLSGRQGDTQYF.

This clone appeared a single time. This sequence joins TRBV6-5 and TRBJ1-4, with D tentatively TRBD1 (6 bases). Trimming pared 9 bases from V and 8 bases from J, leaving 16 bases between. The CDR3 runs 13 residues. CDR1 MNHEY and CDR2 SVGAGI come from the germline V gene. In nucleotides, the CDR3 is TGTGCCAGTGAAACAGGGTTTGGAGAAAAACTGTTTTTT. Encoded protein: CASETGFGEKLFF.

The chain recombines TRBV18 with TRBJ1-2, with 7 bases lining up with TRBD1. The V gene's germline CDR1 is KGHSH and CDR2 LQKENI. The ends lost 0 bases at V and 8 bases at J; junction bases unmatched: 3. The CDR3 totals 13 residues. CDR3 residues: CASSPPTGVGYTF. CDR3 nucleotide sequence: TGTGCCAGCTCACCACCTACAGGGGTGGGCTACACCTTC.

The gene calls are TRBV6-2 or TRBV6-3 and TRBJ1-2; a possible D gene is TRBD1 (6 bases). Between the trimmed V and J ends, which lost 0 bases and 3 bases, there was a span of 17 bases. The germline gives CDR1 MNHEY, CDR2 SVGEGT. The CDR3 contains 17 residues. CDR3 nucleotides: TGTGCCAGCAGTTACTCCCCGACAGGTTCCGACTACTATGGCTACACCTTC. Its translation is CASSYSPTGSDYYGYTF.

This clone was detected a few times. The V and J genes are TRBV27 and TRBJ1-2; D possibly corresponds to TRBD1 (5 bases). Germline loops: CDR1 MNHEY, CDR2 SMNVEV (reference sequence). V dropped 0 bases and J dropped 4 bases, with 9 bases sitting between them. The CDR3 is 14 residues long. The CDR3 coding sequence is TGTGCCAGCAGTTTATCGCAGGGATTCTATGGCTACACCTTC. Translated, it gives CASSLSQGFYGYTF.

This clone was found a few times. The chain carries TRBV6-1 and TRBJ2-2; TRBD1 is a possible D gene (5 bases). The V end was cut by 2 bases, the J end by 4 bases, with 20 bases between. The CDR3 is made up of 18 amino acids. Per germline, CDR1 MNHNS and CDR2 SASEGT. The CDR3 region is CASSEFSMLAGPTGELFF. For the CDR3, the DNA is TGTGCCAGCAGTGAATTCTCGATGTTGGCAGGGCCCACCGGGGAGCTGTTTTTT.

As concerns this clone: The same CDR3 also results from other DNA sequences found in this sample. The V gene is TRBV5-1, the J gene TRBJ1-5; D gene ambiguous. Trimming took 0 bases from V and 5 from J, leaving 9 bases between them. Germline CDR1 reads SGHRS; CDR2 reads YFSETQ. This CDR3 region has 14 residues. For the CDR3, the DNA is TGCGCCAGCAGCTTGGGAGGGTCTGATCAGCCCCAGCATTTT. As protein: CASSLGGSDQPQHF.

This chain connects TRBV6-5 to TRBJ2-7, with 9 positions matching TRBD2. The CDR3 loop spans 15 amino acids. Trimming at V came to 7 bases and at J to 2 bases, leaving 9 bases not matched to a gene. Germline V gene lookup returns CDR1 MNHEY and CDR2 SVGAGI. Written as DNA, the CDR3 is TGTGCCAGCAATCGGGATAGCGGGGGAACCTACGAGCAGTACTTC. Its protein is CASNRDSGGTYEQYF.

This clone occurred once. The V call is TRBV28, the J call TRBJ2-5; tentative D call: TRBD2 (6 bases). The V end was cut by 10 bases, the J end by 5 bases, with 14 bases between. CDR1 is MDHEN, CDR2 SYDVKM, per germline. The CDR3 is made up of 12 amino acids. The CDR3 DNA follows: TGTGCCACGGGGTCGGGGGTGGAGACCCAGTACTTC. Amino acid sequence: CATGSGVETQYF.

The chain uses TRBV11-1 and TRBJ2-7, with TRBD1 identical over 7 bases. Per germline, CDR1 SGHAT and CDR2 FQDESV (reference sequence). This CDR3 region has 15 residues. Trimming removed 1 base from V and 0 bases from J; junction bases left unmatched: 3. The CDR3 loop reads CASSLVPGGSYEQYF. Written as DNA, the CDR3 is TGTGCCAGCAGCTTAGTACCAGGGGGCTCCTACGAGCAGTACTTC.

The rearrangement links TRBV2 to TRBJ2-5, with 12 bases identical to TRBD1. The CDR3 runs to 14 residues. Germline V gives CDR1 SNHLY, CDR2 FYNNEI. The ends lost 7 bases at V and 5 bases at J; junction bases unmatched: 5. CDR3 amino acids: CASNRDRGRETQYF. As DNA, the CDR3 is TGTGCCAGCAACCGGGACAGGGGGCGGGAGACCCAGTACTTC.